These 5 T cell receptor beta chains came from one sample sequenced in a study of blood T cell repertoires in COVID-19. TCRdb's table, derived via immunoSEQ multiplex PCR, lists solely in-frame clones and lacks some. Of 250,000 or so clones in the sample, around 90% were seen once. Material for sequencing was PBMCs or T cells enriched from blood (not recorded which). The receptors derive from a woman aged 30 to 39 with acute COVID-19.

CDR3 DNA sequence: TGTGCCAGCAGCCAAGATAGCGAGTATGGCTACACCTTC. Translation: CASSQDSEYGYTF. The rearrangement links TRBV4-2 to TRBJ1-2; D is unresolved. Germline loops: CDR1 LGHNA, CDR2 YNFKEQ. V lost 0 bases, J lost 5 bases, and 7 bases lay in between. The CDR3 contains 13 residues.

The chain combines TRBV4-1 with TRBJ1-2; D unresolved. Germline CDR1 reads MGHRA; CDR2 reads YSYEKL. The CDR3 contains 12 residues. V lost 0 bases and J 3 bases, leaving 2 bases between the germline ends. The CDR3 sequence: CASSQDYYGYTF. The CDR3 DNA follows: TGCGCCAGCAGCCAAGACTACTATGGCTACACCTTC.

The chain joins TRBV7-2 to TRBJ1-1, with 7 bases fitting TRBD1. The CDR3 runs to 13 residues. CDR1 and CDR2 (germline): SGHTA, FQGNSA. J was trimmed by 3 bases and V by 4 bases; bases with no gene match: 2. CDR3 amino acids: CASSYQGDTEAFF. The CDR3 DNA is TGTGCCAGCAGCTATCAGGGGGACACTGAAGCTTTCTTT.

This clone was recorded once. The chain links TRBV3-1 (or the pseudogene TRBV3-2) to TRBJ2-1, with TRBD2 as a possible D gene (6 bases). The CDR3 length is 17 residues. From germline, CDR1 is LGHDT and CDR2 YNNKEL (reference sequence). Trimming left V 0 bases short and J 3 bases short, with 15 bases between. CDR3 region: CASSQEGPSDLYNEQFF. The CDR3 DNA reads TGTGCCAGCAGCCAAGAAGGTCCTAGCGACCTCTACAATGAGCAGTTCTTC.

V gene TRBV5-1 combines with J gene TRBJ1-3, with 7 bases fitting TRBD1. J was trimmed by 2 bases and V by 1 base; bases with no gene match: 3. This CDR3 has 15 residues. CDR1 is SGHRS and CDR2 is YFSETQ in the germline V gene. The CDR3: CASSLQGEPGNTIYF. The CDR3, as DNA: TGCGCCAGCAGCTTGCAGGGGGAGCCTGGAAACACCATATATTTT.